The 17 T cell receptor beta chains given below trace back to one sample, sequenced in a study of blood T cells in healthy people across ages. The use of a sample-barcoded 5' primer and a J-beta primer mix characterized a second PCR of roughly 7 to 11 cycles. TCRdb processed the 5' RACE reads anew with MiXCR; each CDR3 protein has one entry. The table lists 700,000 to 850,000 distinct CDR3 sequences, 35% to 40% of them singletons. Sequenced: blood. These receptors all stem from a man aged 18-30 years in good health.

The rearrangement joins TRBV7-2 to TRBJ2-7; 11 nucleotides match TRBD2. V shed 8 bases and J 0 bases; nucleotides not matched to a gene: 9. The CDR3 contains 16 residues. CDR1 is SGHTA and CDR2 is FQGNSA in the germline V gene. The CDR3 here is CASCSLAGGPSYEQYF. The CDR3 DNA is TGTGCCAGCTGCTCGCTAGCGGGGGGCCCCTCCTACGAGCAGTACTTC.

Only a few counts were recorded for this clonotype. The V call is TRBV12-3 or TRBV12-4, the J call TRBJ1-1; D not resolved. The CDR3 length is 13 residues. The V end was cut by 4 bases, the J end by 4 bases, with 10 bases between. The CDR3 here is CASSYSMGTEAFF. In DNA form, the CDR3 reads TGTGCCAGCAGTTACTCTATGGGCACTGAAGCTTTCTTT.

V is TRBV20-1 and J is TRBJ2-7; D gene unclear. This CDR3 has 17 amino acids. V was cut by 1 base and J by 0 bases, with 19 bases left in between. The germline V gene encodes CDR1 DFQATT and CDR2 SNEGSKA (reference sequence). CDR3 in DNA: TGCAGTGCTAGAGTGCCCTCGCGCCCATCCCGCTCCTACGAGCAGTACTTC. Encoded protein: CSARVPSRPSRSYEQYF.

The J gene is TRBJ2-5, the V gene TRBV28, with 7 bases aligning to TRBD2. After removal of 7 bases from V and 2 bases from J, the junction contained 13 bases not matched to a gene. Germline V gene lookup returns CDR1 MDHEN and CDR2 SYDVKM. The CDR3 is made up of 16 amino acids. CDR3 DNA sequence: TGTGCCAGCACCTACTCGCGGGGGTCGGGTCAAGAGACCCAGTACTTC. Residues: CASTYSRGSGQETQYF.

The rearrangement uses TRBV20-1 and TRBJ2-1; 7 bases are a match to TRBD1. V shed 4 bases and J 12 bases; nucleotides not matched to a gene: 12. The CDR3 loop spans 13 amino acids. Germline V lookup: CDR1 DFQATT, CDR2 SNEGSKA (reference sequence). The DNA of the CDR3 is TGCAGTGCTACTCAGACAGGGCCGGATCTGCAGTTCTTC. It yields the protein CSATQTGPDLQFF.

V gene TRBV19 combines with J gene TRBJ1-5, with TRBD1 identical over 7 bases. The CDR3 spans 14 residues. Germline CDR1 is LNHDA and CDR2 is SQIVND (reference sequence). After removal of 6 bases from V and 4 bases from J, the junction contained 6 bases not matched to a gene. DNA for the CDR3: TGTGCCAGTAGGAGAAACAGGGGAAATCAGCCCCAGCATTTT. This gives the protein CASRRNRGNQPQHF.

This clonotype was picked up many times. CDR3 nucleotides: TGCGCCAGCAGCCAGGTGGACTACAATGAGCAGTTCTTC. Residues: CASSQVDYNEQFF. The chain combines TRBV4-1 with TRBJ2-1; D unresolved. With 3 bases removed from V and 3 bases from J, the gap between germline ends came to 6 bases. Germline V gives CDR1 MGHRA, CDR2 YSYEKL. The CDR3 totals 13 residues.

This clonotype was found many times. The gene calls are TRBV29-1 and TRBJ2-3; D may be TRBD1 (5 bases). CDR1 and CDR2 (germline): SQVTM, ANQGSEA. With 5 bases removed from V and 6 bases from J, the gap between germline ends came to 15 bases. The CDR3 runs to 13 residues. This chain's CDR3 is CSVPDSTPDTQYF. CDR3 coding DNA: TGCAGCGTTCCAGACAGCACCCCCGATACGCAGTATTTT.

The chain couples TRBV12-3 or TRBV12-4 to TRBJ2-1; no reliable D call. The length of the CDR3 is 14 residues. Trimming took 6 bases from V and 2 from J, leaving 11 bases between them. CDR3 in amino acids: CASRAGLTYNEQFF. DNA of the CDR3: TGTGCCAGCAGAGCCGGATTGACCTACAATGAGCAGTTCTTC.

This clonotype was counted only a few times. The rearrangement uses TRBV12-3 or TRBV12-4 and TRBJ2-3, with D maybe TRBD1 (6 bases). CDR3 length: 16 residues. V shed 2 bases and J shed 5 bases, with 17 bases lying between them. Here the CDR3 reads CASSLFRDNLGDTQYF. In nucleotides, the CDR3 is TGTGCCAGCAGTTTATTCAGGGACAACTTGGGAGATACGCAGTATTTT.

This clonotype was counted a few times. The rearrangement uses TRBV7-2 and TRBJ2-1, with 11 nucleotides matching TRBD2. Judging by the DNA end, TRBJ2-7 fits better; the J call may be wrong. The germline V gene encodes CDR1 SGHTA and CDR2 FQGNSA. The CDR3 extends over 17 amino acids. The CDR3 DNA sequence: TGTGCCAGCAGCTTAAATAGCGGGGGGGCCGCCTACAATGAGCAGTACTTC. Its protein product is CASSLNSGGAAYNEQYF.

Concerning this clonotype: Its ends do not fully match the called genes, so a read error is possible. J is TRBJ1-1 and V is TRBV20-1; D is possibly TRBD1 (6 bases). Germline loops: CDR1 DFQATT, CDR2 SNEGSKA (reference sequence). This CDR3 region has 14 residues. CDR3 DNA: TGCGGTGCTAGAAAAGGACAGTTGAACACTGAAGCTTTCTTT. This gives the protein CGARKGQLNTEAFF.

The chain links TRBV12-3 or TRBV12-4 to TRBJ2-1; the match to TRBD2 covers 10 bases. Trimming at V came to 6 bases and at J to 6 bases, leaving 11 bases not matched to a gene. The CDR3 extends over 16 amino acids. This CDR3 reads CASSRRGLAFPNEQFF. DNA for the CDR3: TGTGCCAGCAGCCGGCGGGGACTAGCGTTTCCCAATGAGCAGTTCTTC.

The count of this clonotype is one. The gene calls are TRBV21-1 and TRBJ1-4. TRBV21-1 is a pseudogene segment. The CDR3 covers 16 residues. The CDR3 sequence is CASNLGSIGNNEKLFF. CDR3 nucleotides: TGTGCCAGCAACCTAGGGTCGATTGGGAATAATGAAAAACTGTTTTTT.

This clonotype showed up many times. This rearrangement joins TRBV7-2 to TRBJ2-3; weak D call: TRBD1 (6 bases). CDR1 and CDR2 (germline): SGHTA, FQGNSA. This CDR3 has 15 residues. With 5 bases removed from V and 0 bases from J, the gap between germline ends came to 12 bases. The CDR3 spells CASSLGQWSTDTQYF. The CDR3 bases are TGTGCCAGCAGCCTCGGACAGTGGAGCACAGATACGCAGTATTTT.

V usage is TRBV4-2 and J usage is TRBJ2-1, with D perhaps TRBD1 or TRBD2 (5 bases each). V was trimmed by 0 bases and J by 9 bases, leaving 15 bases between them. This CDR3 is 15 amino acids long. Germline V gene data show CDR1 as LGHNA and CDR2 as YNFKEQ. This CDR3 reads CASSQETKHGGEQFF. Written as DNA, the CDR3 is TGTGCCAGCAGCCAAGAGACCAAGCATGGGGGTGAGCAGTTCTTC.

This clonotype was seen more than once but under ten times. V is TRBV3-1 and J is TRBJ1-4; no clear D. Germline CDR1 reads LGHDT; CDR2 reads YNNKEL (reference sequence). The CDR3 has 16 residues. The V gene lost 2 bases and the J gene lost 2 bases, with 12 bases spanning the gap. The CDR3 coding sequence is TGTGCCAGCAGCCAAAGAGGGATAGTCACTAATGAAAAACTGTTTTTT. This translates into CASSQRGIVTNEKLFF.